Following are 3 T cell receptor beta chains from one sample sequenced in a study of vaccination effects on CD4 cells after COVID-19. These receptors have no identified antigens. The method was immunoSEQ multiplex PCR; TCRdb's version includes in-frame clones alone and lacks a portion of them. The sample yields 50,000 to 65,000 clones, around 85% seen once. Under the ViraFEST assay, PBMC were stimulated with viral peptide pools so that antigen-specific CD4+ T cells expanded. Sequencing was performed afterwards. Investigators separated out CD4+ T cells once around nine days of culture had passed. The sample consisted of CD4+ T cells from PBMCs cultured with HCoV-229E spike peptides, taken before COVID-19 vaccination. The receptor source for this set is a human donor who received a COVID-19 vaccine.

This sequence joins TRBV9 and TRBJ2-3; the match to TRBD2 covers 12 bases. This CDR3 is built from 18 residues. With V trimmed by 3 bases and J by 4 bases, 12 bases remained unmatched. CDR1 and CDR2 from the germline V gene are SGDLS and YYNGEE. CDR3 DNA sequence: TGTGCCAGCAGCGGGCGGGCTAGCGGGGGGGTGGTTCCAGATACGCAGTATTTT. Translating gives CASSGRASGGVVPDTQYF. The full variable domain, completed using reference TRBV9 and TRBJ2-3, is DSGVTQTPKHLITATGQRVTLRCSPRSGDLSVYWYQQSLDQGLQFLIQYYNGEERAKGNILERFSAQQFPDLHSELNLSSLELGDSALYFCASSGRASGGVVPDTQYFGPGTRLTVL.

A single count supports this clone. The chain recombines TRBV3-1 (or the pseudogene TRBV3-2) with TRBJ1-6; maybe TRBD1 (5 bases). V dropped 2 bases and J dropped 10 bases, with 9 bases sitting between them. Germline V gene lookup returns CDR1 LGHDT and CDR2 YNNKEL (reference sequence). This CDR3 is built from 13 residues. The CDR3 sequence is CASSQRGGSPLHF. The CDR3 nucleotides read TGTGCCAGCAGCCAAAGGGGCGGGTCACCCCTCCACTTT.

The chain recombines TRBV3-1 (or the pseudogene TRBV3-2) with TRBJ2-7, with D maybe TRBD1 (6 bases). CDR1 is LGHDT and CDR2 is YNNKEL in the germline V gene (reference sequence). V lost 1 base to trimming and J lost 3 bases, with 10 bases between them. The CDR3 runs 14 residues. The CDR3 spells CASSQGQGSYEQYV. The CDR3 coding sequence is TGTGCCAGCAGCCAAGGGCAGGGGAGCTACGAGCAGTACGTC.